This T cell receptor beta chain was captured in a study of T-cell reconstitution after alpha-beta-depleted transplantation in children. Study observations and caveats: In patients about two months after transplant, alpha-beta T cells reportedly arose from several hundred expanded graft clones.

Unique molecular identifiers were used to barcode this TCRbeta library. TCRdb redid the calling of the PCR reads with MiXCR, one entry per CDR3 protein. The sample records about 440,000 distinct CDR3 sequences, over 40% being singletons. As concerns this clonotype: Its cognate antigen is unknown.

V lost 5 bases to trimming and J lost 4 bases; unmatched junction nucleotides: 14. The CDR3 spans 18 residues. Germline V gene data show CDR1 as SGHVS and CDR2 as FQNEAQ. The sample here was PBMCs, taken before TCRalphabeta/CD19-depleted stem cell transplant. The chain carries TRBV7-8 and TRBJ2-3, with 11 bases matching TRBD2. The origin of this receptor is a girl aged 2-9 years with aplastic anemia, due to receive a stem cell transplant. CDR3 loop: CASSPGGLAGGQADTQYF. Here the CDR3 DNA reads TGTGCCAGCAGCCCCGGCGGGCTAGCGGGGGGTCAGGCAGATACGCAGTATTTT.